Given below is one T cell receptor beta chain in context. What it recognizes is unknown. The source of the sample is a study of T cell responses to AZD1222 COVID-19 vaccine. General observations from the study: Regions 160-218 and 743-854 held dominance among vaccine-associated CD4 TCRs, which spanned spike. It should be noted that donors were predominantly white British and more often female, and clonal diversity was possibly underestimated. Spike-specific TCR breadth and depth both grew after two AZD1222 doses.

The CDR3 spans 16 residues. Germline CDR1 is SEHNR and CDR2 is FQNEAQ (reference sequence). V dropped 1 base and J dropped 0 bases, with 13 bases sitting between them. Some clones are missing from TCRdb's copy, which holds only in-frame ones; the method was immunoSEQ multiplex PCR. Counted here are fewer than 180,000 clones, roughly 90% occurring once; the ten biggest clones make up about 3.6%. This TCR was recovered from an adult who received the AZD1222 COVID-19 vaccine. The chain couples TRBV7-9 to TRBJ2-7; D possibly matches TRBD1 or TRBD2 (6 bases each). This material consisted of peripheral blood, taken 28 days after the second AZD1222 dose. CDR3 sequence (DNA): TGTGCCAGCAGCTTAGGAGGGGGGACATCCTCCTACGAGCAGTACTTC. Its protein product is CASSLGGGTSSYEQYF.